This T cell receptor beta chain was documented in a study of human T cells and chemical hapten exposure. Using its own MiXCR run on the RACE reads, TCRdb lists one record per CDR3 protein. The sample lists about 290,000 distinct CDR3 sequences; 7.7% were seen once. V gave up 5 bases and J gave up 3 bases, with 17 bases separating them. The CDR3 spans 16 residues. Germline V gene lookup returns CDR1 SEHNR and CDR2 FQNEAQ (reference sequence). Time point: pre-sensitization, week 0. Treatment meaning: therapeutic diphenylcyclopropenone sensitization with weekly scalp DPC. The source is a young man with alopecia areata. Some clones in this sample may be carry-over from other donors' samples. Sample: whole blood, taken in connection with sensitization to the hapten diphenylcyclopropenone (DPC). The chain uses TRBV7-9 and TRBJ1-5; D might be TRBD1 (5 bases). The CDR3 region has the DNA TGTGCCAGCAGCCGTTACTTTCAGGGAAACAATCAGCCCCAGCATTTT. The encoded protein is CASSRYFQGNNQPQHF.